The clone carrying this T cell receptor (beta chain) was seen only once. Its specificity is not known. These data originate in a study of cytomegalovirus exposure and HLA in healthy donors. Study observations and caveats: Within an earlier analysis, most TCR beta V segments proved productive either about 87% or about 30% of the time.

PCR was performed using 60 Vbeta and 13 Jbeta primers. Source study methods: Roughly 11 million of the 80 million or so unique TCR beta chains counted in a later analysis were shared. Profiling relied on immunoSEQ multiplex PCR, and the TCRdb table lists in-frame clones only, not all of them. V, J and clone size were drawn from that table, and D and trimming were deduced from the DNA. Of more than 95,000 clones in the sample, approximately 81% were seen once. The clonotype originates from a man in his late teens or twenties in good health and CMV-seropositive. The sample taken for sequencing was PBMCs.

The DNA of the CDR3 is TGTGCCAGCAGTGAAACGGGACATTCTAGCACAGATACGCAGTATTTT. This encodes CASSETGHSSTDTQYF. The genes are TRBV6-1 and TRBJ2-3; weak D call: TRBD1 (6 bases). In germline, CDR1 is MNHNS, CDR2 SASEGT. CDR3 length: 16 amino acids. The V gene lost 2 bases and the J gene lost 0 bases, with 12 bases spanning the gap.